The 7 T cell receptor beta chains listed next were all sequenced from one sample in a study of blood T cell repertoires in COVID-19. Measured with immunoSEQ multiplex PCR; TCRdb has only the in-frame clones, and not every one. The profile shows 300,000 or so clones, around 87% of them singletons. Source material: peripheral blood. The receptors were sampled from a woman in her forties or fifties who had recovered from COVID-19.

The chain recombines TRBV28 with TRBJ1-4; TRBD1 matches at 7 bases. Germline values: CDR1 MDHEN, CDR2 SYDVKM. CDR3 length: 14 amino acids. J was trimmed by 8 bases and V by 4 bases; bases with no gene match: 7. DNA for the CDR3: TGTGCCAGCAGTTCGACAGGGTTCGGGGAAAAACTGTTTTTT. It encodes CASSSTGFGEKLFF. Full variable domain (rest looked up from reference TRBV28 and TRBJ1-4): DVKVTQSSRYLVKRTGEKVFLECVQDMDHENMFWYRQDPGLGLRLIYFSYDVKMKEKGDIPEGYSVSREKKERFSLILESASTNQTSMYLCASSSTGFGEKLFFGSGTQLSVL.

The chain combines TRBV6-2 or TRBV6-3 with TRBJ2-1; the D gene is possibly TRBD2 (5 bases). The CDR3 has 13 amino acids. Germline assignment: CDR1 MNHEY and CDR2 SVGEGT. The V end was cut by 7 bases, the J end by 2 bases, with 9 bases between. CDR3 sequence: CASTPSPYNEQFF. In DNA, the CDR3 is TGTGCCAGCACCCCTAGCCCCTACAATGAGCAGTTCTTC.

The J gene is TRBJ1-4, the V gene TRBV7-2, with a possible D match to TRBD1 (6 bases). Germline V gene lookup returns CDR1 SGHTA and CDR2 FQGNSA. The CDR3 loop spans 15 amino acids. V gave up 5 bases and J gave up 7 bases, with 17 bases separating them. CDR3 protein: CASSPSRGAGEKLFF. In DNA form, the CDR3 reads TGTGCCAGCAGCCCGTCGCGGGGGGCTGGTGAAAAACTGTTTTTT.

The chain uses TRBV5-4 and TRBJ1-4, with TRBD1 identical over 9 bases. Germline CDR1 SGHNT, CDR2 YYREEE (reference sequence). Germline trimming cut 4 bases from V and 8 bases from J; bases unmatched to any gene: 12. There are 16 residues in the CDR3. This CDR3 reads CASSQGSGQGLEKLFF. CDR3 DNA sequence: TGTGCCAGCAGCCAAGGCTCGGGACAGGGTCTGGAAAAACTGTTTTTT.

The chain has TRBV10-1 and TRBJ1-6; 7 bases agree with TRBD1. The J segment lost 7 bases and the V segment lost 2 bases, leaving 2 bases of the junction unmatched. This CDR3 is built from 14 residues. The germline V gene has CDR1 WNHNN and CDR2 SYGVQD (reference sequence). The CDR3 is CASSEARGNSPLHF. The CDR3 DNA reads as TGCGCCAGCAGTGAGGCCAGGGGGAATTCACCCCTCCACTTT.

The chain is built from TRBV18 and TRBJ1-2, with D possibly matching TRBD1 (6 bases). Germline V lookup: CDR1 KGHSH, CDR2 LQKENI. This CDR3 has 13 amino acids. The ends were cut back, 3 bases at V and 6 bases at J, with 11 bases in the middle. The CDR3 region has the DNA TGTGCCAGCTCACCCACAGGGTTTAATGGCTACACCTTC. Translation gives CASSPTGFNGYTF.

This CDR3 reads CAISARGGGNTEAFF. CDR3 DNA sequence: TGTGCCATCAGTGCCAGGGGCGGCGGGAACACTGAAGCTTTCTTT. This chain uses TRBV10-3 with TRBJ1-1; tentative D call: TRBD1 (6 bases). Trimming pared 4 bases from V and 1 base from J, leaving 13 bases between. The CDR3 totals 15 residues. Germline V gene sequence: CDR1 ENHRY, CDR2 SYGVKD.